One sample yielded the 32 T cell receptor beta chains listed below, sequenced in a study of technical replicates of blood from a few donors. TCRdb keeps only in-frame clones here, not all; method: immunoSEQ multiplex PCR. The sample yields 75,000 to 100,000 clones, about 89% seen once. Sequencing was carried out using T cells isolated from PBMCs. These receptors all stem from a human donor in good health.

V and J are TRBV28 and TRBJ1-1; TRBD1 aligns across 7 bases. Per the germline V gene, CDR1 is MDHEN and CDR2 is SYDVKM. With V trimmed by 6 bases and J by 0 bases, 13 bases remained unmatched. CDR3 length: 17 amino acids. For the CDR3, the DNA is TGTGCCAGCAGCACTATCTACAGGGGTAGCCTGAACACTGAAGCTTTCTTT. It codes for CASSTIYRGSLNTEAFF.

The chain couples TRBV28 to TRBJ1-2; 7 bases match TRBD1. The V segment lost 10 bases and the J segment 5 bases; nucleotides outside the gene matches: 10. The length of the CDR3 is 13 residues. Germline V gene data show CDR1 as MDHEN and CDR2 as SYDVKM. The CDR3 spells CAIPREGQYGYTF. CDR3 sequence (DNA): TGTGCCATCCCTCGGGAGGGACAGTATGGCTACACCTTC.

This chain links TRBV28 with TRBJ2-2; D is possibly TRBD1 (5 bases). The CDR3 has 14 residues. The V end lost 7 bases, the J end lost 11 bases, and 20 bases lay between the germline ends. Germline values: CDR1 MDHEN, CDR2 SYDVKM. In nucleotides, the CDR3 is TGTGCCAGCATTCCCTCAGAAACCCAGGGAGAGCTGTTTTTT. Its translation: CASIPSETQGELFF.

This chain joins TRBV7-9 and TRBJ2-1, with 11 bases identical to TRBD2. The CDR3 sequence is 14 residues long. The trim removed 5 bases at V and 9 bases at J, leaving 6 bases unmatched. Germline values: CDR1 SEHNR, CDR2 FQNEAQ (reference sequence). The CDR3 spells CASSPTSGGSEQFF. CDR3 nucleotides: TGTGCCAGCAGCCCCACTAGCGGGGGAAGTGAGCAGTTCTTC.

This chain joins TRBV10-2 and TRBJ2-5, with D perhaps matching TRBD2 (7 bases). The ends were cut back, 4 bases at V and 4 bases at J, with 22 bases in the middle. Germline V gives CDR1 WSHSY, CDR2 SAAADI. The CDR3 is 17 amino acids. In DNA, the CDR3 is TGCGCCAGCAGTGGTGAGGAGGGAGGGGGGCTCGTAGAGACCCAGTACTTC. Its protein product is CASSGEEGGGLVETQYF.

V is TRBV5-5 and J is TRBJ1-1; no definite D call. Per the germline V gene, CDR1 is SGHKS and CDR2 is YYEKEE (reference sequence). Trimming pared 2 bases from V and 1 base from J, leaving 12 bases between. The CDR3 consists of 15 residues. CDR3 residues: CASSFSPGGNTEAFF. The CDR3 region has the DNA TGTGCCAGCAGCTTCTCCCCAGGAGGGAACACTGAAGCTTTCTTT.

In DNA form, the CDR3 reads TGTGCCAGCAGCTTAGATAGCCCTGCAAACGCTGAAGCTTTCTTT. The encoded protein is CASSLDSPANAEAFF. The chain has TRBV7-6 and TRBJ1-1; D not certain. V lost 1 base and J lost 6, with 15 bases in between. In germline, CDR1 is SGHVS, CDR2 FNYEAQ. The CDR3 is 15 amino acids.

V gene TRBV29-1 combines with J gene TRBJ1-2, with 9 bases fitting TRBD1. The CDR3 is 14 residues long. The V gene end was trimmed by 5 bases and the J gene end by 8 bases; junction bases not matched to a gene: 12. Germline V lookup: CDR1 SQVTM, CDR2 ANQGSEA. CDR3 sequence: CSVMTGGTRRGYTF. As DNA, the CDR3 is TGCAGCGTTATGACAGGGGGGACTCGTCGGGGCTACACCTTC.

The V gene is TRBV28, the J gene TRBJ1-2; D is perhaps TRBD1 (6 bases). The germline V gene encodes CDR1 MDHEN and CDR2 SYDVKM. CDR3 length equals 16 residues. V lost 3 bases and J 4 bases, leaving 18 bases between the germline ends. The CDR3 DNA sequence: TGTGCCAGCAGTTTCCCGGGACATCAAAACATCTATGGCTACACCTTC. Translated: CASSFPGHQNIYGYTF.

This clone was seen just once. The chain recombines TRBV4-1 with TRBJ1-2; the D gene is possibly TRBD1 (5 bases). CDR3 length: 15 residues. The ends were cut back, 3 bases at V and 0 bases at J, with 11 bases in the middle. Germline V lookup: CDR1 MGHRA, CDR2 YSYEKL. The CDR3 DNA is TGCGCCAGCAGCCATCCCCCGGGGGCTAACTATGGCTACACCTTC. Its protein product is CASSHPPGANYGYTF.

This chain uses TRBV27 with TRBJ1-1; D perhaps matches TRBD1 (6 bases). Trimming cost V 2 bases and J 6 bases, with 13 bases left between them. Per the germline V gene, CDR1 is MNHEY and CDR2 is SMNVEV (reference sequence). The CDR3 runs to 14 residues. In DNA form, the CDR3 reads TGTGCCAGCAGTTTACGGCGCCAGGGGCCTGAAGCTTTCTTT. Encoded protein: CASSLRRQGPEAFF.

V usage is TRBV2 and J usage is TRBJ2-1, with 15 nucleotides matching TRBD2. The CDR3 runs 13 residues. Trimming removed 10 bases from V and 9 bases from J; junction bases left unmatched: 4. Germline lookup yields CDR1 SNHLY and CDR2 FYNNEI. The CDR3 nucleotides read TGTGCCACCGGACTAGCGGGAGGGGGTGAGCAGTTCTTC. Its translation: CATGLAGGGEQFF.

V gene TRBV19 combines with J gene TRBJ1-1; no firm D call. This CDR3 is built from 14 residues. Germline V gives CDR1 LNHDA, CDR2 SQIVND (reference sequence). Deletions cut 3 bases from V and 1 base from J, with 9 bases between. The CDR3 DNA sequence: TGTGCCAGTAGTATCTGGGCTAAGAACACTGAAGCTTTCTTT. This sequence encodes CASSIWAKNTEAFF.

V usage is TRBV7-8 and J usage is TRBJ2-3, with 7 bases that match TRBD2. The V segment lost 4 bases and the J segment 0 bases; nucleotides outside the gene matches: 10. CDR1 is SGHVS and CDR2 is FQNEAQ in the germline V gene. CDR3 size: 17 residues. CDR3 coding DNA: TGTGCCAGCAGCTATGGGGGGGTGGCGGCTAGCACAGATACGCAGTATTTT. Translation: CASSYGGVAASTDTQYF.

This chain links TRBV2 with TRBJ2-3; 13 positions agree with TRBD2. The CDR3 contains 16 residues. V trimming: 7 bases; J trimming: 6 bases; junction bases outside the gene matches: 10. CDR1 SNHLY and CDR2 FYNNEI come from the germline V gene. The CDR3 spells CASKRGTSGEWDTQYF. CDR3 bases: TGTGCCAGCAAGAGGGGGACTAGCGGGGAGTGGGATACGCAGTATTTT.

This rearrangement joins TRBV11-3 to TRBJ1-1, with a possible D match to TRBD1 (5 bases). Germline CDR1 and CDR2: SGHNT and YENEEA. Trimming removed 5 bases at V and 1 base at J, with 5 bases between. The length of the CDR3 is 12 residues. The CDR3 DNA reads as TGTGCCAGCAGCCAGGGGAACACTGAAGCTTTCTTT. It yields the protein CASSQGNTEAFF.

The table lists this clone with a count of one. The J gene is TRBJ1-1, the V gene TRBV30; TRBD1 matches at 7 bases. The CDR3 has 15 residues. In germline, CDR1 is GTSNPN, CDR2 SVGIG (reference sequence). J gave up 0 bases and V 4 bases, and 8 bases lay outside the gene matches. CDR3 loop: CAWIRDSTMNTEAFF. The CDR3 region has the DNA TGTGCCTGGATTCGGGACAGCACCATGAACACTGAAGCTTTCTTT.

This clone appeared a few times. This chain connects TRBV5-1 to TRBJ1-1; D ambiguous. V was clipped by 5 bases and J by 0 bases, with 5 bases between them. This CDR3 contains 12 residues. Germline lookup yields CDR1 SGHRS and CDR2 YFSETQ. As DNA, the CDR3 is TGCGCCAGCAGGGAGATGAACACTGAAGCTTTCTTT. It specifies CASREMNTEAFF. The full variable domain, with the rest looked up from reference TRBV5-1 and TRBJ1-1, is KAGVTQTPRYLIKTRGQQVTLSCSPISGHRSVSWYQQTPGQGLQFLFEYFSETQRNKGNFPGRFSGRQFSNSRSEMNVSTLELGDSALYLCASREMNTEAFFGQGTRLTVV.

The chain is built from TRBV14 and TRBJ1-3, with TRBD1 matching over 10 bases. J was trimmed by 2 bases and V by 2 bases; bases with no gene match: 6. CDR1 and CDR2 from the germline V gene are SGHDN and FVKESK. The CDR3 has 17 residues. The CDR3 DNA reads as TGTGCCAGCAGCCAACTAGGACAGGGGGACCCTGGAAACACCATATATTTT. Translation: CASSQLGQGDPGNTIYF.

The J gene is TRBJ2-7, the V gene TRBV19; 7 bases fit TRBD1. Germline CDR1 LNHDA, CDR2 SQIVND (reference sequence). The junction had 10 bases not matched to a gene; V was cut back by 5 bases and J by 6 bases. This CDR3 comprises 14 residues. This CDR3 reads CASSYGTAFGEQYF. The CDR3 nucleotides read TGTGCCAGTAGTTACGGGACAGCATTCGGCGAGCAGTACTTC.

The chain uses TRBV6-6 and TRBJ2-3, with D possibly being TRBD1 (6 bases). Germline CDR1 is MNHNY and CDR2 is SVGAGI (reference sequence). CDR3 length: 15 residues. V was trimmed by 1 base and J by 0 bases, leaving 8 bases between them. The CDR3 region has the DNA TGTGCCAGCAGTTACTTTCAGGGGAGCACAGATACGCAGTATTTT. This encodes CASSYFQGSTDTQYF.

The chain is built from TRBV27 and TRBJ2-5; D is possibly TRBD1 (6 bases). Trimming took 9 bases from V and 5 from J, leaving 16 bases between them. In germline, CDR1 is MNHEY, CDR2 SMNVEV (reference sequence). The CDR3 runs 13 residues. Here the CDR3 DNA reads TGTGCCAGGACGACAGGTTATCAGGAGACCCAGTACTTC. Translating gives CARTTGYQETQYF.

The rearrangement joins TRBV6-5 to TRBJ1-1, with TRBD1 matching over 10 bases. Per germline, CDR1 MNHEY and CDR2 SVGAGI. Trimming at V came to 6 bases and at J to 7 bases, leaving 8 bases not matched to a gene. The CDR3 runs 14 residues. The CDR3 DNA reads TGTGCCAGCAGAGCGACAGGGGGCGGGATTGAAGCTTTCTTT. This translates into CASRATGGGIEAFF.

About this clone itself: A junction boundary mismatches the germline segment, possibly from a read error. CDR3 region: CASSVSRGPESQYF. In DNA, the CDR3 is TGCGCCAGCAGTGTATCCAGGGGGCCGGAGAGCCAGTACTTC. The chain couples TRBV10-1 to TRBJ2-5; 8 positions agree with TRBD1. Germline-derived CDR1 and CDR2 are WNHNN and SYGVQD (reference sequence). CDR3 length: 14 residues.

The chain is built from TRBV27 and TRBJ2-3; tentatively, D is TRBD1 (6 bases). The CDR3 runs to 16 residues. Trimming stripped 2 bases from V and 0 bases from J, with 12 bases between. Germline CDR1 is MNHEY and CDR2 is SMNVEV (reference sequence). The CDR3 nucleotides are TGTGCCAGCAGTTTACGCGGACAGATTAGCACAGATACGCAGTATTTT. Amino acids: CASSLRGQISTDTQYF.

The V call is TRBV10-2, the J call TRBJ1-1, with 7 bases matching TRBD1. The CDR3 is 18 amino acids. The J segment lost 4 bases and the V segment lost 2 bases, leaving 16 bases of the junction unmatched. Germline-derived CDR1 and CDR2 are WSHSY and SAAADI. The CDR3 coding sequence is TGCGCCAGCAGTGAGAGGGACAGCGCTATGCCTCCGGGCACTGAAGCTTTCTTT. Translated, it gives CASSERDSAMPPGTEAFF.

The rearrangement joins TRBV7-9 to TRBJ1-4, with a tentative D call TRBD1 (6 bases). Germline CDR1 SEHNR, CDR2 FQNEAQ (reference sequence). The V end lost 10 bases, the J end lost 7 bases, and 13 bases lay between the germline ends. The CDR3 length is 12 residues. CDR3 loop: CATGGGGEKLFF. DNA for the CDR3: TGTGCCACCGGCGGGGGCGGTGAAAAACTGTTTTTT.

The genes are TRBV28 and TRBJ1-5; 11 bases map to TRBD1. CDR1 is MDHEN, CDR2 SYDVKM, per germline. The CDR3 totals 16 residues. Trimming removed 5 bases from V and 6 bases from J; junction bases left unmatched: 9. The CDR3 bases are TGTGCCAGCAGTCCATGGACAGGGGGCCGGGGTCAGCCCCAGCATTTT. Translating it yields CASSPWTGGRGQPQHF. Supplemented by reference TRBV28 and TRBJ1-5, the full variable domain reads DVKVTQSSRYLVKRTGEKVFLECVQDMDHENMFWYRQDPGLGLRLIYFSYDVKMKEKGDIPEGYSVSREKKERFSLILESASTNQTSMYLCASSPWTGGRGQPQHFGDGTRLSIL.

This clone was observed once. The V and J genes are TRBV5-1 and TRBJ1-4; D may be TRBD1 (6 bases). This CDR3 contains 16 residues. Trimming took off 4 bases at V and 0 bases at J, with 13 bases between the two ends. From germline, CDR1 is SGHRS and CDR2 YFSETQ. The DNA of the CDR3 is TGCGCCAGCAGCCTGACAGGTCGTGCAACTAATGAAAAACTGTTTTTT. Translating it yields CASSLTGRATNEKLFF.

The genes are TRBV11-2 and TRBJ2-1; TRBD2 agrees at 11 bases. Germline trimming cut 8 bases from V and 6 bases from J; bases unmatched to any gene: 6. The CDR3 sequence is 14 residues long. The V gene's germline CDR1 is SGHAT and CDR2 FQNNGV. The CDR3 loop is CASGRTSGSNEQFF. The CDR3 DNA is TGTGCCAGCGGACGTACTAGCGGGAGCAATGAGCAGTTCTTC.

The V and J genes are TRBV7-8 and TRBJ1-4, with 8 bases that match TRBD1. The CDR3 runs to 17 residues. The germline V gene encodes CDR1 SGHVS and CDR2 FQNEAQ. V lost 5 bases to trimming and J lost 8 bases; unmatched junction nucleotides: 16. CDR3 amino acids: CASSIIGGTGLNEKLFF. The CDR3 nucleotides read TGTGCCAGCAGCATTATAGGGGGGACAGGTCTTAACGAAAAACTGTTTTTT.

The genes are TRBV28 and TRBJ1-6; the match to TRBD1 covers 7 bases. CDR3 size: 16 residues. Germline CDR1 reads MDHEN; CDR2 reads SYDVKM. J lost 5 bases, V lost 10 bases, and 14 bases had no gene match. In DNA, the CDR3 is TGTGCCACCCTCCCCACCCCCGGGACAGATAATTCACCCCTCCACTTT. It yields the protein CATLPTPGTDNSPLHF.